The clone carrying this TCR beta chain appeared a few times. As processed by the authors: Samples held a median of 95,638 TCRs, range about 20,000–690,600. TCRdb re-derived calls from the RACE reads in MiXCR, one entry per CDR3 protein. These V and J calls rely on TCRdb rather than the paper's analysis. This sample has 200,000 to 300,000 distinct CDR3 sequences, with roughly 8.9% found just once. The sample's time point: pre-sensitization, week 0. As to treatment: therapeutic diphenylcyclopropenone sensitization with weekly scalp DPC. This specimen comes from a study of human T cells and chemical hapten exposure. CDR3 length equals 15 residues. CDR1 and CDR2 from the germline V gene are WSHSY and SAAADI. V was pared by 4 bases and J by 10 bases, with 17 bases between.

The sample was whole blood, taken in connection with sensitization to the hapten diphenylcyclopropenone (DPC). The source of this sequence is a woman aged 40 to 50 with alopecia areata. Some clones in this sample may be carry-over from other donors' samples. The chain employs TRBV10-2 and TRBJ1-6; possibly TRBD1 for D (6 bases). CDR3 loop: CASSVPNRVWSPLHF. In DNA, the CDR3 is TGCGCCAGCAGTGTACCCAACAGGGTGTGGTCACCCCTCCACTTT.